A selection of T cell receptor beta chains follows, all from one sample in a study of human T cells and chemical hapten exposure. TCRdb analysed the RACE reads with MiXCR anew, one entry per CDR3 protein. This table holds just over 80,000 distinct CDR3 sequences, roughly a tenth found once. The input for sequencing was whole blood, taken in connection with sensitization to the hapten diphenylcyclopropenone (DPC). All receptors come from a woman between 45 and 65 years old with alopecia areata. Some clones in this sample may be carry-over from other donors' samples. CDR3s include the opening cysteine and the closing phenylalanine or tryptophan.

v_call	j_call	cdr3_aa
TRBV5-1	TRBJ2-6	CASSPSNSGANVLTF
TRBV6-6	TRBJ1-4	CASSYGQMGEKLFF
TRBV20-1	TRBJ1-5	CSARDQTGVNQPQHF
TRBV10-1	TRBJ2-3	CASSGHSESTDTQYF
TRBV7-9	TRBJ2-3	CASSLDGYTDTQYF
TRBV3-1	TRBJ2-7	CASSLSVGVREQYF
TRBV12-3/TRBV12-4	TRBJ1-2	CASSFGRGPSNYGYTF
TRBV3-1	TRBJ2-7	CASSQEVGTDKYEQYF
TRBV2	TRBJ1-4	CASRSGGTNEKLFF
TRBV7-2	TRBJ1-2	CASAPYVVNYGYTF
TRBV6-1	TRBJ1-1	CASSVTRGRTEAFF
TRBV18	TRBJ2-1	CASSSTLGDLGLVNEQFF
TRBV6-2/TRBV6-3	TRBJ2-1	CASSYGRYRALFF
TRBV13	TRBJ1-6	CASSLAAGPYNSPLHF
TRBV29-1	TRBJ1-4	CSADRDEKLFF
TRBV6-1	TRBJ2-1	CASTNIAGAHNEQFF
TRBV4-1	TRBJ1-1	CASSQASLRQGGVTEAFF
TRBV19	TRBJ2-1	CASSRGELVDNEQFF
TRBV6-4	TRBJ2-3	CASRPRQYF
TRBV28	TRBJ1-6	CASTDARGYDSPLHF
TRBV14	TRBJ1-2	CASSQEQHYGYTF
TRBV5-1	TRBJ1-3	CASSFTGSSGNTIYF
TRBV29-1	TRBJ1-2	CSVEQVHYGYTF
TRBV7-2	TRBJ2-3	CASSPPLAGGRRDTQYF
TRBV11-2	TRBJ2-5	CASSLDPGNQETQYF
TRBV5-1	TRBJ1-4	CASSLFGSGWEKLFF
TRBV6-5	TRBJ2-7	CASSYQTGGAFEQYF
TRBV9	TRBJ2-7	CASSVASYEQYF
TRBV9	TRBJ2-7	CASSRTGGPYEQYF
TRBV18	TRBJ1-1	CASSLQGTFDTEAFF
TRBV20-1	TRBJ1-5	CSAPIGAGRFSNQPQHF
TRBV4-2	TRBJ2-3	CASSHHTDTQYF
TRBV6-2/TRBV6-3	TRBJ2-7	CASRWTGRDEQYF
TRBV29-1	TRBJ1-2	CSVDRSLSYGYTF
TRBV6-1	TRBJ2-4	CASREGEDIQYF
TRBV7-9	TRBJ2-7	CASSSSGASYEQYF
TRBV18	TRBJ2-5	CASSPASASETQYF
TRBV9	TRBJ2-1	CASSQTSGRTNEQFF
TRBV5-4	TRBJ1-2	CASSLGRNYGYTF
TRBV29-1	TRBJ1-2	CSVGMGDLGYGYTF
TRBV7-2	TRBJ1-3	CASSLQDSSGNTIYF
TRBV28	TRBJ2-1	CASSAGGWNEQFF
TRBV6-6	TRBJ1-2	CASSYDGGWPSGYTF
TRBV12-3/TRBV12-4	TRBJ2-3	CASTSVDRTDTQYF
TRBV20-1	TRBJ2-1	CSASDQTGKGGYNEQFF
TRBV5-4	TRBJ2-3	CASSLQGARGTDTQYF
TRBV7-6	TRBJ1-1	CASSLGGTGTAEAFF
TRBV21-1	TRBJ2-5	CASSTTGPGEVAGVQETQYF
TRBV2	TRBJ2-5	CASSPPLFETQYF